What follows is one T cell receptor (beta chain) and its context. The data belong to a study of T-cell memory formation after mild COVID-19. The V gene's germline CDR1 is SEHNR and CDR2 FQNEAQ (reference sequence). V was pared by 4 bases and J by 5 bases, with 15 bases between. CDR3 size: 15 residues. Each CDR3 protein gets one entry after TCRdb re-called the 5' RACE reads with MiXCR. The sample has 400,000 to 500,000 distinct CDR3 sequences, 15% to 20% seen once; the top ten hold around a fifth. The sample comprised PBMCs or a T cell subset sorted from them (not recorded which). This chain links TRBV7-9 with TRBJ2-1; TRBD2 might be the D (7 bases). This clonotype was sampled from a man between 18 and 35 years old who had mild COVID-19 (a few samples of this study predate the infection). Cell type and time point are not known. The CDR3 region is CASSSPTGGHNEQFF. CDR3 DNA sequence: TGTGCCAGCAGCTCTCCAACGGGGGGCCACAATGAGCAGTTCTTC. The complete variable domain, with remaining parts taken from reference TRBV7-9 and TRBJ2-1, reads DTGVSQNPRHKITKRGQNVTFRCDPISEHNRLYWYRQTLGQGPEFLTYFQNEAQLEKSRLLSDRFSAERPKGSFSTLEIQRTEQGDSAMYLCASSSPTGGHNEQFFGPGTRLTVL.